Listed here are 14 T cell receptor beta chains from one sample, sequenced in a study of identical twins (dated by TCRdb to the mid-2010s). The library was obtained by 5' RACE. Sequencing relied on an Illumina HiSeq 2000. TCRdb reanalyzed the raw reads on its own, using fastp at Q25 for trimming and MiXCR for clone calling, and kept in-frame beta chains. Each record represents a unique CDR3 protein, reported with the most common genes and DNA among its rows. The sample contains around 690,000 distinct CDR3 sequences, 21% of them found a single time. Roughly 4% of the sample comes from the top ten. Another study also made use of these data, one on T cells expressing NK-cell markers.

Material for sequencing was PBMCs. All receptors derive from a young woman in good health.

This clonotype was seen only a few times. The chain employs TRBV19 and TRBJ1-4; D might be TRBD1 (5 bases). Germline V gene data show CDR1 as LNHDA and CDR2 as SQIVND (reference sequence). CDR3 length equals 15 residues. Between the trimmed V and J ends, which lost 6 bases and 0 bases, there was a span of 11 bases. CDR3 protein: CASSHGTATNEKLFF. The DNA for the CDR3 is TGTGCCAGTAGCCACGGGACGGCAACTAATGAAAAACTGTTTTTT.

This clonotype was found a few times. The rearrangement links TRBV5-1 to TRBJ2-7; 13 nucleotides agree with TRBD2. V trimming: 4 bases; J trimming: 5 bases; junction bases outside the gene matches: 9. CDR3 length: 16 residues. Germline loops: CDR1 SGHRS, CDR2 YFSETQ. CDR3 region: CASSPPGLAGFHEQYF. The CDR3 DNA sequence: TGCGCCAGCAGCCCTCCGGGACTAGCGGGATTCCACGAGCAGTACTTC.

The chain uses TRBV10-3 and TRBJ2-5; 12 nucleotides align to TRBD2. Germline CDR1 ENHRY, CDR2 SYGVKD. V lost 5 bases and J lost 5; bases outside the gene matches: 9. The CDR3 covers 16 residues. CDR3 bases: TGTGCCATCAGTTCGTTGACTAGCGGGAGCGGCGAGACCCAGTACTTC. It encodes CAISSLTSGSGETQYF.

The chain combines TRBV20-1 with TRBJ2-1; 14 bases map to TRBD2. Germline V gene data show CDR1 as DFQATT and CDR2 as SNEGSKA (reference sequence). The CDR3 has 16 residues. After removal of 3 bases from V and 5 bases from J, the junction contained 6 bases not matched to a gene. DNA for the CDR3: TGCAGTGCTAGGACTAGCGGGAGGGCCCCCCACAATGAGCAGTTCTTC. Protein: CSARTSGRAPHNEQFF.

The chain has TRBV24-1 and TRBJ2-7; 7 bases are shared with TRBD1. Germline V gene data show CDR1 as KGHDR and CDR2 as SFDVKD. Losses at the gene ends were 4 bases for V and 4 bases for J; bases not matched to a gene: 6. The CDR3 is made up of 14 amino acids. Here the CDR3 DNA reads TGTGCCACCAGTGAGCCGGGACAGATTTACGAGCAGTACTTC. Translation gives CATSEPGQIYEQYF.

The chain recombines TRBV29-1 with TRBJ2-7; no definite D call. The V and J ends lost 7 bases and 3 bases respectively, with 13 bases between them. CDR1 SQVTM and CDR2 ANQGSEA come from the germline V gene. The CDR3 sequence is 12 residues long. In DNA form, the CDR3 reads TGCAGCGCCCAGCAACACCGCTACGAGCAGTACTTC. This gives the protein CSAQQHRYEQYF.

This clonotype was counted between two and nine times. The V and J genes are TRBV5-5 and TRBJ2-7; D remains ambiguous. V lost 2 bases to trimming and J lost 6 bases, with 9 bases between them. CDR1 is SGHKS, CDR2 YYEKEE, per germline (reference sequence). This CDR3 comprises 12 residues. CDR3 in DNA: TGTGCCAGCAGCTTTACTTATACCGAGCAGTACTTC. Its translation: CASSFTYTEQYF.

Here the CDR3 reads CASRKRDGQNQPQHF. Here the CDR3 DNA reads TGTGCCAGCAGGAAACGAGACGGCCAAAATCAGCCCCAGCATTTT. The chain links TRBV12-3 or TRBV12-4 to TRBJ1-5; D uncertain. This CDR3 is built from 15 residues. V was cut by 6 bases and J by 4 bases, with 16 bases left in between.

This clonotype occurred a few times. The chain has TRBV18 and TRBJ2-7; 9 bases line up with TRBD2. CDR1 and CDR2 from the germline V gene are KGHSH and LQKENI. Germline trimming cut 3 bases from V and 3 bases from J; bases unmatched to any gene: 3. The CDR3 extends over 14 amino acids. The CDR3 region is CASSPETSGYEQYF. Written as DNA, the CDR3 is TGTGCCAGCTCACCTGAGACTAGCGGCTACGAGCAGTACTTC.

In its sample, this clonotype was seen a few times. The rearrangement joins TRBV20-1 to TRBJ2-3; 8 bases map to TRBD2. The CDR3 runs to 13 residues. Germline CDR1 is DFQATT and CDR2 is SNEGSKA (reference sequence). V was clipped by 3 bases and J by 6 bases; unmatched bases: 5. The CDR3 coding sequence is TGCAGTGCTAGTCCCGGGGGGGCCGATACGCAGTATTTT. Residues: CSASPGGADTQYF.

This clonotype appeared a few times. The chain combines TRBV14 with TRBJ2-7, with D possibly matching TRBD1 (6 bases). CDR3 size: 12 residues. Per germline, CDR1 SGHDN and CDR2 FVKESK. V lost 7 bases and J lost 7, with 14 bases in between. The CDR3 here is CASTTGLGEQYF. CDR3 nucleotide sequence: TGTGCCAGCACCACAGGGCTGGGTGAGCAGTACTTC.

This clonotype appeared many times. CDR3 nucleotide sequence: TGTGCCAGCAGCCTCTTGGGGGTCGGAGGTGGGGTCCTGACTTTC. Its translation is CASSLLGVGGGVLTF. This sequence joins TRBV7-9 and TRBJ2-6; D could derive from TRBD1 or TRBD2 (5 bases each). V lost 5 bases, J lost 13 bases, and 21 bases lay in between. There are 15 residues in the CDR3. CDR1 is SEHNR and CDR2 is FQNEAQ in the germline V gene (reference sequence).

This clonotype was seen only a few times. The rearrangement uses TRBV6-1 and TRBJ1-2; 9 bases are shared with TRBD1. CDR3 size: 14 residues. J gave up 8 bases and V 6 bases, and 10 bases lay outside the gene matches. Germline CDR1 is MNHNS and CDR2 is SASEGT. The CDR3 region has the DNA TGTGCCAGCAGGGCTCCCGGACAGGGGTACGGCTACACCTTC. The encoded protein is CASRAPGQGYGYTF.

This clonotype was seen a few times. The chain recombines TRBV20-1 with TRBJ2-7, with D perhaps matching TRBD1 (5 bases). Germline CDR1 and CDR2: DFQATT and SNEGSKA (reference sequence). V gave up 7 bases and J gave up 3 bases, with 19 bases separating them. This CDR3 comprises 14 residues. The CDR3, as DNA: TGCAGTGTCAGGGCCATGGAAGAGCGCTACGAGCAGTACTTC. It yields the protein CSVRAMEERYEQYF.